This T cell receptor (beta chain) is from a study of cytomegalovirus exposure and HLA in healthy donors. Study-wide context: For the roughly 400 genotyped donors, 75% to 90% fell within the Caucasian-associated ancestry cluster.

The germline CDR1 and CDR2 sequences are ENHRY and SYGVKD. CDR3 length: 14 amino acids. Study-wide points: The number of N-insertions in an Asian-associated ancestry cluster was reportedly below the approximately 700-donor mean in a later analysis. There were several of the most significant clusters that appeared linked to common viral pathogens in a later analysis.

Researchers ran the PCR with 60 Vbeta and 13 Jbeta primers. Sequencing used immunoSEQ multiplex PCR; TCRdb keeps in-frame clones, though not all of them. The data show 200,000 to 250,000 clones, roughly 68% seen once. On this clone itself: Its antigen remains unidentified. Mismatch with germline at one junction end may stem from a read error. The sample has other DNA sequences that encode this CDR3 too.

The V gene is TRBV10-3, the J gene TRBJ1-1; 7 nucleotides line up with TRBD1. This clonotype was sampled from a man between 40 and 49 years old in good health and CMV-seropositive. Sequenced input: PBMCs. The CDR3 DNA follows: TGTGCCATCAGACTGGGACAGTCGAACACTGAGGCTTTCTTT. Its translation: CAIRLGQSNTEAFF.